This T cell receptor beta chain was identified in a study of blood T cell repertoires in COVID-19 (TCRdb year 2020). Looking at the study overall: The collaborator samples originated in the United States, Italy and Spain and spanned the acute and convalescent phases of COVID-19. The material from the prospective study consisted of cDNA or gDNA derived from T cells, B-cell-depleted T cells, or PBMCs. The dataset comprised deeply sampled blood TCRbeta repertoires from subjects exposed to, actively infected with, or recovered from COVID-19. The repertoires were made available in a free public database intended to serve as a resource for research on the immune response to SARS-CoV-2. The samples were drawn from the first 160 participants of the ongoing ImmuneRACE study and from 950 to 1,500 subjects provided by 6 global collaborators. The sample metadata nearly always contained a de-identified subject ID, COVID-19 status, age in years and sex. Where available, HLA class I and class II types were taken from metadata supplied by the sample provider and were not determined by assay-based typing.

TCRbeta CDR3 regions were amplified from genomic DNA by means of the immunoSEQ Assay, a bias-controlled multiplex PCR. In the paper's pipeline: The number of nucleated cells in each sample was estimated from the amplification of reference gene primers within the assay. To quantify the absolute abundance of each unique TCRbeta CDR3 rearrangement, sequence reads were collapsed and filtered. For each sample, productive Simpson clonality was calculated by taking the square root of Simpson's diversity index across productive rearrangements. This immuneACCESS table, as held by TCRdb, lists in-frame sequences with V and J called but not all clones. Of the missing ones, under half trace to an unresolved V gene in checked studies; the others have no known cause. The V and J calls and the clone size are those of that table, but D and trimming were determined from the DNA. Counted in this sample were about 240,000 clones; over 75% of them appeared once. Roughly 2% of the sample is held by the ten biggest clonotypes.

Another Seattle source contributed samples from volunteer blood donors who had recovered from COVID-19. Whole blood was collected in K2EDTA tubes by collaborating institutions according to the institutions' own protocols. Collaborator samples were shipped for TCRbeta analysis as frozen whole blood, isolated PBMCs, or DNA extracted from either sample type. A word on this clone: Its antigen specificity is not known. The input lacks base qualities; no much larger clone sits a single base away.

The full study reports these points: The quantity of clinical and demographic metadata differed by source and by participant and was supplied without curation.

The TCR comes from a man aged 25 to 45 who had recovered from COVID-19. Sequenced: peripheral blood.

The CDR3 loop reads CASSSRTGASTDTQYF. The DNA reads as follows: TGTGCCAGTAGTTCAAGAACAGGGGCGAGCACAGATACGCAGTATTTT. The rearranged segments are TRBV19 and TRBJ2-3; 7 bases in the junction line up with TRBD1. Counted from cysteine to phenylalanine, this CDR3 has 16 amino acids. The only DNA kept is the CDR3, 48 bases in frame from the first base. Germline trimming: 5 bases from V, 0 bases from J; junction bases outside gene matches: 8. The germline V gene (reference sequence) sets CDR1 to LNHDA and CDR2 to SQIVND.